These 8 T cell receptor beta chains share one sample of origin, sequenced in a study of cytomegalovirus exposure and HLA in healthy donors. The method was immunoSEQ multiplex PCR; TCRdb's version includes in-frame clones alone and lacks a portion of them. The profile shows around 150,000 clones, roughly nine tenths of them singletons. Sequenced input: PBMCs. Receptors were obtained from a woman aged 18-35 years in good health and CMV-seropositive.

The chain joins TRBV2 to TRBJ1-5, with a possible D match to TRBD1 (6 bases). The CDR3 consists of 13 residues. Germline values: CDR1 SNHLY, CDR2 FYNNEI. Trimming stripped 8 bases from V and 3 bases from J, with 11 bases between. CDR3 loop: CASSGQINQPQHF. CDR3 DNA sequence: TGTGCCAGCTCCGGACAGATCAATCAGCCCCAGCATTTT.

The chain is built from TRBV27 and TRBJ1-5; D possibly corresponds to TRBD1 (6 bases). The germline CDR1 and CDR2 sequences are MNHEY and SMNVEV (reference sequence). The CDR3 loop spans 16 amino acids. Trimming removed 5 bases from V and 2 bases from J, with 16 bases in between. In DNA, the CDR3 is TGTGCCAGCAGTCCGCTAGGGGGACGGGGCAATCAGCCCCAGCATTTT. It codes for CASSPLGGRGNQPQHF.

This chain connects TRBV9 to TRBJ2-1, with 10 bases identical to TRBD2. The CDR3 is 21 residues long. J was trimmed by 8 bases and V by 1 base; bases with no gene match: 24. Germline loops: CDR1 SGDLS, CDR2 YYNGEE. DNA for the CDR3: TGTGCCAGCAGCGTATCGGTACCTAGCGGGAGTTGGGGAAATACGGCCGATGAGCAGTTCTTC. Amino acids: CASSVSVPSGSWGNTADEQFF.

This chain connects TRBV7-6 to TRBJ2-7, with 8 bases identical to TRBD1. Germline CDR1 reads SGHVS; CDR2 reads FNYEAQ. The CDR3 is 15 residues long. J gave up 2 bases and V 2 bases, and 5 bases lay outside the gene matches. Here the CDR3 DNA reads TGTGCCAGCAGCTTAAACGGACAGGGACCCTACGAGCAGTACTTC. It yields the protein CASSLNGQGPYEQYF. Combining the CDR3 with reference TRBV7-6 and TRBJ2-7 gives the whole variable domain GAGVSQSPRYKVTKRGQDVALRCDPISGHVSLYWYRQALGQGPEFLTYFNYEAQQDKSGLPNDRFSAERPEGSISTLTIQRTEQRDSAMYRCASSLNGQGPYEQYFGPGTRLTVT.

This clone has more than one count but fewer than ten. The J gene is TRBJ2-7, the V gene TRBV6-5, with a tentative D call TRBD1 (6 bases). From germline, CDR1 is MNHEY and CDR2 SVGAGI. The V gene lost 0 bases and the J gene lost 2 bases, with 8 bases spanning the gap. The CDR3 loop spans 14 amino acids. The CDR3 reads CASSYSTGPYEQYF. CDR3 nucleotide sequence: TGTGCCAGCAGTTACTCGACAGGACCCTACGAGCAGTACTTC.

V and J are TRBV30 and TRBJ1-1, with 9 bases matching TRBD1. The length of the CDR3 is 12 residues. V lost 0 bases to trimming and J lost 11 bases; unmatched junction nucleotides: 4. The germline CDR1 and CDR2 sequences are GTSNPN and SVGIG (reference sequence). The CDR3 spells CAWSVTGGPAFF. CDR3 DNA: TGTGCCTGGAGTGTAACAGGGGGCCCGGCTTTCTTT.

The chain joins TRBV6-1 to TRBJ2-2, with 11 bases identical to TRBD2. The germline V gene has CDR1 MNHNS and CDR2 SASEGT. The J segment lost 6 bases and the V segment lost 1 base, leaving 7 bases of the junction unmatched. This CDR3 is built from 17 residues. The CDR3: CASSEVSSGRAAGELFF. CDR3 DNA: TGTGCCAGCAGTGAAGTCAGTAGCGGGAGGGCCGCCGGGGAGCTGTTTTTT.

The chain uses TRBV14 and TRBJ2-7; the match to TRBD2 covers 10 bases. CDR1 and CDR2 from the germline V gene are SGHDN and FVKESK. This CDR3 is built from 16 residues. V shed 4 bases, J shed 3 bases, and the junction held 9 bases outside the gene matches. CDR3 in DNA: TGTGCCAGCAGCCCCGTTAGCGGGGGGCAACGCTACGAGCAGTACTTC. Its translation: CASSPVSGGQRYEQYF.